This T cell receptor (beta chain) was sequenced in a study of T cells in women clearing cervical HPV infection. In regard to this clone: What it recognizes is unknown. The CDR3 is cut off 3 residues early in the read; its end comes from the germline J gene.

Findings and limits, study-wide: CIN3+ cases had significantly higher TCR richness than controls; evenness did not differ.

MY09/MY11 PCR detected cervical HPV DNA; dot-blot assigned genotypes. This table comes from immunoSEQ multiplex PCR, and its TCRdb copy is limited to in-frame clones, with some not included. This table lists about 23,000 clones. Germline V gene lookup returns CDR1 SQVTM and CDR2 ANQGSEA. V was trimmed by 5 bases and J by 1 base, leaving 15 bases between them. This CDR3 has 15 residues. The TCR comes from a woman between 18 and 69 years old with a cervical HPV16 infection that either progressed to CIN3+ or cleared (not recorded which). Sample: blood buffy coat. The V and J genes are TRBV29-1 and TRBJ1-5, with D tentatively TRBD1 (5 bases). CDR3 loop: CSVSTLGGSNQPQHF. CDR3 bases read: TGCAGCGTTTCTACTCTGGGGGGGAGCAATCAGCCC.